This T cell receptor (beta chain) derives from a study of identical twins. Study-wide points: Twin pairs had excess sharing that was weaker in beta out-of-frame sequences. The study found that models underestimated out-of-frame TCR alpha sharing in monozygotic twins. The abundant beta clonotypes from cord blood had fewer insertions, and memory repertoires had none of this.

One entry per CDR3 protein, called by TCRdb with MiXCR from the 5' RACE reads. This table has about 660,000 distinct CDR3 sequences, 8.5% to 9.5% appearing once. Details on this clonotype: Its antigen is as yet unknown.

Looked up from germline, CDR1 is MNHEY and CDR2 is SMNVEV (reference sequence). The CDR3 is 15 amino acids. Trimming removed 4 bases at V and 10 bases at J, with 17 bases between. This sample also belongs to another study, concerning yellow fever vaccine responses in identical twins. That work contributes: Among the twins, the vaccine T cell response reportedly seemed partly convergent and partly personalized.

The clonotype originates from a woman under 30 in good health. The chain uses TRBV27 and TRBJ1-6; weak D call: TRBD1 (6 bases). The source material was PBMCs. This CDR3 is CASSSRDTERSPLHF. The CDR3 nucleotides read TGTGCCAGCAGTTCCCGGGACACCGAGCGGTCACCCCTCCACTTT.